One sample yielded the 31 T cell receptor beta chains listed below, sequenced in a study of blood T cell repertoires in COVID-19. TCRdb's copy holds only in-frame clones and misses some; the assay was immunoSEQ multiplex PCR. The repertoire has some 270,000 clones, about nine tenths of them found once; the top ten carry approximately 2%. Input material: PBMCs or T cells enriched from blood (not recorded which). These receptors all come from a woman in her fifties or sixties who had recovered from COVID-19.

The rearrangement links TRBV28 to TRBJ1-4; D unresolved. V lost 6 bases to trimming and J lost 0 bases, with 14 bases between them. Germline V CDR1 and CDR2: MDHEN, SYDVKM. This CDR3 has 16 residues. CDR3 loop: CASSPGGFATNEKLFF. CDR3 DNA sequence: TGTGCCAGCAGCCCCGGCGGCTTTGCAACTAATGAAAAACTGTTTTTT. Together with reference TRBV28 and TRBJ1-4, the CDR3 gives the full variable domain: DVKVTQSSRYLVKRTGEKVFLECVQDMDHENMFWYRQDPGLGLRLIYFSYDVKMKEKGDIPEGYSVSREKKERFSLILESASTNQTSMYLCASSPGGFATNEKLFFGSGTQLSVL.

The V call is TRBV28, the J call TRBJ1-2; 7 bases fit TRBD1. V dropped 6 bases and J dropped 3; count of bases not matched to a gene: 4. Germline values: CDR1 MDHEN, CDR2 SYDVKM. The CDR3 consists of 13 residues. As DNA, the CDR3 is TGTGCCAGCAGCCCGACAGGGCACTATGGCTACACCTTC. It translates to CASSPTGHYGYTF.

The J gene is TRBJ1-6, the V gene TRBV6-5, with D unclear. V was trimmed by 7 bases and J by 5 bases, leaving 12 bases between them. The CDR3 is 14 amino acids. Germline V gives CDR1 MNHEY, CDR2 SVGAGI. CDR3 DNA sequence: TGTGCCAGCACCCCTGGGCATAATAATTCACCCCTCCACTTT. Its protein is CASTPGHNNSPLHF.

This chain uses TRBV25-1 with TRBJ1-3; 7 bases are a match to TRBD1. Unmatched junction bases numbered 8, after V lost 2 bases and J lost 4 bases. Germline assignment: CDR1 MGHDK and CDR2 SYGVNS. The CDR3 spans 16 residues. CDR3 DNA sequence: TGTGCCAGCAGTGAAACTTCGACAGGGACCGGAAACACCATATATTTT. It codes for CASSETSTGTGNTIYF.

The rearrangement links TRBV30 to TRBJ2-3, with 15 bases aligning to TRBD2. Germline V gives CDR1 GTSNPN, CDR2 SVGIG (reference sequence). With V trimmed by 8 bases and J by 2 bases, 2 bases remained unmatched. CDR3 length: 14 amino acids. In DNA form, the CDR3 reads TGTGCCGGGACTAGCGGGAGGACCACAGATACGCAGTATTTT. Encoded protein: CAGTSGRTTDTQYF.

The chain links TRBV9 to TRBJ2-5; no clear D. V lost 1 base, J lost 0 bases, and 10 bases lay in between. CDR1 is SGDLS and CDR2 is YYNGEE in the germline V gene. The CDR3 is made up of 15 amino acids. The CDR3 DNA reads as TGTGCCAGCAGCGTATCCCCGGAGTACCAAGAGACCCAGTACTTC. Translation gives CASSVSPEYQETQYF. The variable domain in full, with the rest retrieved from reference TRBV9 and TRBJ2-5, is DSGVTQTPKHLITATGQRVTLRCSPRSGDLSVYWYQQSLDQGLQFLIQYYNGEERAKGNILERFSAQQFPDLHSELNLSSLELGDSALYFCASSVSPEYQETQYFGPGTRLLVL.

Turning to this clone: Distinct nucleotide sequences in the sample also encode this CDR3. The chain couples TRBV7-9 to TRBJ2-7; 8 nucleotides match TRBD2. Germline CDR1 is SEHNR and CDR2 is FQNEAQ (reference sequence). The CDR3 contains 14 residues. V shed 2 bases and J 0 bases; nucleotides not matched to a gene: 0. The DNA for the CDR3 is TGTGCCAGCAGCTTAAGCGGGAGCTCCTACGAGCAGTACTTC. Its protein product is CASSLSGSSYEQYF.

The rearrangement uses TRBV2 and TRBJ1-1; the match to TRBD1 covers 9 bases. Germline values: CDR1 SNHLY, CDR2 FYNNEI. CDR3 length: 15 residues. The V segment lost 6 bases and the J segment 1 base; nucleotides outside the gene matches: 6. Written as DNA, the CDR3 is TGTGCCAGCAGCCCGACAGGGGGTAAGAACACTGAAGCTTTCTTT. Translating it yields CASSPTGGKNTEAFF.

V is TRBV28 and J is TRBJ1-1; no reliable D call. CDR1 and CDR2 from the germline V gene are MDHEN and SYDVKM. V was trimmed by 5 bases and J by 5 bases, leaving 12 bases between them. The CDR3 contains 13 residues. Here the CDR3 reads CASSPPGGTEAFF. CDR3 DNA sequence: TGTGCCAGCAGTCCCCCCGGCGGGACTGAAGCTTTCTTT.

This chain links TRBV7-9 with TRBJ2-1; 8 nucleotides match TRBD1. The CDR3 has 15 residues. The V and J ends lost 2 bases and 9 bases, in that order; junction bases with no gene match: 9. The germline CDR1 and CDR2 sequences are SEHNR and FQNEAQ (reference sequence). The CDR3 is CASSLRDRSLIEQFF. In nucleotides, the CDR3 is TGTGCCAGCAGCTTAAGGGACAGGTCCCTTATTGAGCAGTTCTTC.

The V gene is TRBV4-1, the J gene TRBJ2-3; D is possibly TRBD1 (5 bases). V was shortened by 0 bases and J by 2 bases, with 18 bases between the two germline ends. Germline V lookup: CDR1 MGHRA, CDR2 YSYEKL. This CDR3 has 18 amino acids. The CDR3 region has the DNA TGCGCCAGCAGCCAAGATGTCGCCAGGGTATGGAACACAGATACGCAGTATTTT. Amino acids: CASSQDVARVWNTDTQYF.

The chain is built from TRBV7-8 and TRBJ1-1; 7 bases align to TRBD1. CDR3 length: 13 amino acids. Germline CDR1 reads SGHVS; CDR2 reads FQNEAQ. The J segment lost 5 bases and the V segment lost 4 bases, leaving 4 bases of the junction unmatched. The CDR3 reads CASSSNRGTEAFF. The DNA for the CDR3 is TGTGCCAGCAGCTCGAACAGGGGTACTGAAGCTTTCTTT.

This clone was observed a single time. The chain combines TRBV12-3 or TRBV12-4 with TRBJ1-1, with a tentative D call TRBD1 (5 bases). Trimming pared 11 bases from V and 4 bases from J, leaving 17 bases between. The CDR3 totals 13 residues. CDR3 coding DNA: TGTGCCGCACGAAAAGGGGTGTTCACTGAAGCTTTCTTT. It codes for CAARKGVFTEAFF.

Only a few counts were recorded for this clone. The rearrangement links TRBV5-5 to TRBJ1-5; tentative D call: TRBD1 (5 bases). Per germline, CDR1 SGHKS and CDR2 YYEKEE (reference sequence). V was trimmed by 0 bases and J by 5 bases, leaving 9 bases between them. The CDR3 loop spans 14 amino acids. The CDR3 coding sequence is TGTGCCAGCAGCTTGGTAGGGGAAGATCAGCCCCAGCATTTT. Encoded protein: CASSLVGEDQPQHF.

The chain joins TRBV6-5 to TRBJ1-6; weak D call: TRBD1 (5 bases). The V gene lost 0 bases and the J gene lost 9 bases, with 12 bases spanning the gap. Germline CDR1 MNHEY, CDR2 SVGAGI. CDR3 length: 15 amino acids. This CDR3 reads CASSYSGAEVSPLHF. The CDR3, as DNA: TGTGCCAGCAGTTACTCAGGGGCTGAGGTTTCACCCCTCCACTTT.

The rearrangement uses TRBV7-9 and TRBJ2-5, with D perhaps TRBD1 (6 bases). Germline CDR1 is SEHNR and CDR2 is FQNEAQ (reference sequence). With 3 bases removed from V and 3 bases from J, the gap between germline ends came to 8 bases. CDR3 length: 13 amino acids. The CDR3 nucleotides read TGTGCCAGCAGCTTTACAGGGAAAGAGACCCAGTACTTC. Residues: CASSFTGKETQYF.

The rearrangement joins TRBV18 to TRBJ1-2; tentatively, D is TRBD1 (6 bases). Trimming took 3 bases from V and 6 from J, leaving 8 bases between them. The CDR3 is 12 amino acids. Germline V gene data show CDR1 as KGHSH and CDR2 as LQKENI. In nucleotides, the CDR3 is TGTGCCAGCTCACCGAACAGGGATGGCTACACCTTC. Translating it yields CASSPNRDGYTF. Full variable domain (outside the CDR3, taken from reference TRBV18 and TRBJ1-2): NAGVMQNPRHLVRRRGQEARLRCSPMKGHSHVYWYRQLPEEGLKFMVYLQKENIIDESGMPKERFSAEFPKEGPSILRIQQVVRGDSAAYFCASSPNRDGYTFGSGTRLTVV.

V and J are TRBV12-3 or TRBV12-4 and TRBJ2-5; the match to TRBD1 covers 11 bases. Losses at the gene ends were 8 bases for V and 4 bases for J; bases not matched to a gene: 3. This CDR3 has 13 amino acids. The CDR3 spells CASRDRGGETQYF. The DNA for the CDR3 is TGTGCCAGCCGGGACAGGGGGGGAGAGACCCAGTACTTC.

The V and J genes are TRBV7-9 and TRBJ2-1; 10 nucleotides align to TRBD1. Germline V gives CDR1 SEHNR, CDR2 FQNEAQ (reference sequence). The CDR3 runs to 15 residues. V dropped 4 bases and J dropped 4; count of bases not matched to a gene: 4. The CDR3: CASSSGGQGYNEQFF. As DNA, the CDR3 is TGTGCCAGCAGCTCGGGGGGACAGGGGTACAATGAGCAGTTCTTC.

The chain couples TRBV28 to TRBJ2-5, with 8 nucleotides matching TRBD2. The CDR3 sequence is 14 residues long. The V segment lost 5 bases and the J segment 5 bases; nucleotides outside the gene matches: 7. Germline CDR1 reads MDHEN; CDR2 reads SYDVKM. For the CDR3, the DNA is TGTGCCAGCAGTAACGGCGGGAGGCGGGAGACCCAGTACTTC. Translated: CASSNGGRRETQYF.

This clone was seen a single time. This chain joins TRBV5-5 and TRBJ1-2, with TRBD1 matching 7 bases. V lost 5 bases to trimming and J lost 3 bases; unmatched junction nucleotides: 7. Germline V gene lookup returns CDR1 SGHKS and CDR2 YYEKEE (reference sequence). The CDR3 sequence is 14 residues long. The CDR3 bases are TGTGCCAGCAGGAGACAGGGTGGGGACTATGGCTACACCTTC. Translated: CASRRQGGDYGYTF.

This clone showed up just once. The rearrangement links TRBV18 to TRBJ1-5, with TRBD1 matching 10 bases. Germline CDR1 and CDR2: KGHSH and LQKENI. This CDR3 comprises 16 residues. V lost 3 bases, J lost 3 bases, and 5 bases stayed unmatched. The CDR3 spells CASSPSGTGVNQPQHF. CDR3 coding DNA: TGTGCCAGCTCACCGTCTGGGACAGGGGTCAATCAGCCCCAGCATTTT.

V is TRBV5-1 and J is TRBJ1-5; D is possibly TRBD1 (5 bases). The CDR3 covers 15 residues. V lost 4 bases and J 3 bases, leaving 14 bases between the germline ends. Per germline, CDR1 SGHRS and CDR2 YFSETQ. CDR3 sequence reads: CASSPQGFDNQPQHF. CDR3 DNA sequence: TGCGCCAGCAGCCCCCAGGGTTTTGACAATCAGCCCCAGCATTTT.

The rearrangement links TRBV10-3 to TRBJ2-1; 10 bases fit TRBD2. Germline-derived CDR1 and CDR2 are ENHRY and SYGVKD. CDR3 size: 15 residues. V was pared by 11 bases and J by 2 bases, with 9 bases of the junction left unmatched. CDR3 sequence: CASSPSGRAYNEQFF. DNA for the CDR3: TGTGCCTCTTCGCCCAGCGGGAGGGCCTACAATGAGCAGTTCTTC.

This rearrangement joins TRBV7-3 to TRBJ1-3; the match to TRBD1 covers 10 bases. CDR3 size: 18 residues. The trim removed 1 base at V and 2 bases at J, leaving 8 bases unmatched. The V gene's germline CDR1 is SGHTA and CDR2 FQGTGA. The CDR3: CASSLKPPGQGTGNTIYF. The CDR3, as DNA: TGTGCCAGCAGCTTAAAACCCCCGGGACAGGGGACTGGAAACACCATATATTTT.

The rearrangement links TRBV10-3 to TRBJ2-1, with TRBD2 matching 8 bases. The V and J ends lost 11 bases and 7 bases, in that order; junction bases with no gene match: 10. The germline V gene encodes CDR1 ENHRY and CDR2 SYGVKD. This CDR3 comprises 13 residues. DNA for the CDR3: TGTGCCTCAACCCCCGCGGGGGGAAATGAGCAGTTCTTC. It is translated as CASTPAGGNEQFF.

The chain has TRBV5-6 and TRBJ2-7; tentative D call: TRBD2 (5 bases). The germline V and J ends were trimmed by 2 bases and 0 bases, with 6 bases remaining between them. This CDR3 comprises 13 residues. The germline gives CDR1 SGHDT, CDR2 YYEEEE. The DNA for the CDR3 is TGTGCCAGCAGCTTACGGGACTCCTACGAGCAGTACTTC. Its protein product is CASSLRDSYEQYF.

This chain uses TRBV7-9 with TRBJ2-3; 10 bases line up with TRBD2. Germline V gene sequence: CDR1 SEHNR, CDR2 FQNEAQ (reference sequence). CDR3 length: 17 residues. The J segment lost 2 bases and the V segment lost 5 bases, leaving 10 bases of the junction unmatched. The CDR3 spells CASSPLRTSGITDTQYF. The CDR3 DNA sequence: TGTGCCAGCAGCCCCTTACGGACTAGCGGAATCACAGATACGCAGTATTTT.

V and J are TRBV5-1 and TRBJ1-6; 7 bases map to TRBD1. Trimming cost V 4 bases and J 14 bases; bases outside gene matches: 9. CDR3 size: 13 residues. CDR1 and CDR2 from the germline V gene are SGHRS and YFSETQ. The CDR3 region is CASSPRDSRTLHF. CDR3 sequence (DNA): TGCGCCAGCAGCCCCAGGGACAGTAGGACCCTCCACTTT.

The CDR3: CASTERNSYEQYF. The DNA of the CDR3 is TGTGCCAGCACGGAGCGGAACTCCTACGAGCAGTACTTC. The V call is TRBV2, the J call TRBJ2-7; D might be TRBD2 (5 bases). Germline V lookup: CDR1 SNHLY, CDR2 FYNNEI. CDR3 length: 13 residues. Trimming shortened V by 7 bases and J by 0 bases, and 10 bases separated the two germline ends.

The table lists this clone with a few counts. The chain combines TRBV5-1 with TRBJ2-2; the D gene is possibly TRBD1 (5 bases). Per germline, CDR1 SGHRS and CDR2 YFSETQ. Trimming shortened V by 0 bases and J by 3 bases, and 6 bases separated the two germline ends. There are 14 residues in the CDR3. CDR3 loop: CASSLGQYTGELFF. The CDR3 nucleotides read TGCGCCAGCAGCTTGGGACAGTACACCGGGGAGCTGTTTTTT. The variable domain in full, completed from reference TRBV5-1 and TRBJ2-2, reads KAGVTQTPRYLIKTRGQQVTLSCSPISGHRSVSWYQQTPGQGLQFLFEYFSETQRNKGNFPGRFSGRQFSNSRSEMNVSTLELGDSALYLCASSLGQYTGELFFGEGSRLTVL.